Here is one T cell receptor (beta chain) with its context. The antigen remains undetermined. This sample stems from a study of PD-1 blockade in classical Hodgkin lymphoma. Across the study: Patients had nivolumab dosed at 3 mg/kg, delivered intravenously every 2 weeks. Study conclusions and caveats: Complete responders had baseline diversity similar to newly diagnosed patients.

The patients all showed relapse after autologous stem cell transplantation, while their brentuximab vedotin exposure varied. When best responses were assessed, they were complete response, partial response or progressive disease. Libraries were prepared by immunoSEQ multiplex PCR; TCRdb keeps only in-frame clonotypes and omits some of them. Found here are 30,000 to 45,000 clones, roughly two thirds of them singletons; the top ten hold roughly 14%. J gave up 2 bases and V 2 bases, and 17 bases lay outside the gene matches. Germline loops: CDR1 MGHRA, CDR2 YSYEKL. The CDR3 length is 19 residues. The sample was peripheral blood mononuclear cells (PBMCs), taken before the second cycle of nivolumab. The chain joins TRBV4-1 to TRBJ1-2; 7 nucleotides match TRBD1. The TCR was taken from a human donor with classical Hodgkin lymphoma. For the CDR3, the DNA is TGCGCCAGCAGCCAAAATACCCCACAGTGGGACAGCCCAAACTATGGCTACACCTTC. Translated, it gives CASSQNTPQWDSPNYGYTF.